A single sample gave rise to the 24 T cell receptor beta chains below, sequenced in a study of blood T cell repertoires in COVID-19 (dated by TCRdb to the early 2020s). Library method: the immunoSEQ multiplex PCR assay. TCRdb holds this immuneACCESS table with in-frame rearrangements only. Some clones are missing; in checked studies, unresolved V genes explain under half, and the rest has no known cause. The sample profile shows a few hundred thousand clones; more than 80% of them were found once. Of the sample, around 1.3% is held by the ten largest clones. The sample consisted of peripheral blood. The receptor source for this set is a woman aged 25 to 39 with COVID-19, enrolled during active disease.

The rearrangement uses TRBV3-1 (or the pseudogene TRBV3-2) and TRBJ1-6; possibly TRBD1 for D (5 bases). This CDR3 spans 14 amino acids. Germline CDR1 and CDR2: LGHDT and YNNKEL (reference sequence). Trimming shortened V by 1 base and J by 11 bases, and 12 bases separated the two germline ends. The CDR3 reads CASSQGGPTAPLHF. The CDR3, as DNA: TGTGCCAGCAGCCAAGGGGGCCCCACGGCACCCCTCCACTTT.

DNA for the CDR3: TGTGCCAGCAGCTTATCCGTCGCGGGGGCAGGGGGCTACACCTTC. Translation: CASSLSVAGAGGYTF. V gene TRBV7-2 combines with J gene TRBJ1-2, with D possibly matching TRBD1 (6 bases). There are 15 residues in the CDR3. Trimming removed 2 bases at V and 8 bases at J, with 18 bases between. Per germline, CDR1 SGHTA and CDR2 FQGNSA.

CDR3 amino acids: CASSVGTLNYGYTF. The DNA of the CDR3 is TGTGCCAGCAGCGTAGGGACTCTTAACTATGGCTACACCTTC. This chain connects TRBV9 to TRBJ1-2; D ambiguous. This CDR3 has 14 residues. V was clipped by 0 bases and J by 1 base, with 7 bases between them. Germline V gene data show CDR1 as SGDLS and CDR2 as YYNGEE.

Comment on this clone: One end of the junction varies from germline; a read error may be responsible. V and J are TRBV30 and TRBJ1-2, with D possibly TRBD1 on 5 matching bases. The CDR3 length is 13 residues. Germline V gives CDR1 GTSNPN, CDR2 SVGIG (reference sequence). The CDR3 bases are TGCGGTACGGGGGTGGGAAACGACTATGGCTACACCTTC. It codes for CGTGVGNDYGYTF.

The V call is TRBV6-2 or TRBV6-3, the J call TRBJ2-7; TRBD2 is a possible D gene (5 bases). Between the trimmed V and J ends, which lost 6 bases and 0 bases, there was a span of 18 bases. Germline CDR1 is MNHEY and CDR2 is SVGEGT. The CDR3 contains 16 residues. The CDR3 DNA sequence: TGTGCCAGCAGCCAACCTAGGACGGGGAGCTCCTACGAGCAGTACTTC. It encodes CASSQPRTGSSYEQYF.

This chain uses TRBV6-6 with TRBJ1-1; TRBD1 is a possible D gene (6 bases). The CDR3 contains 15 residues. V lost 3 bases to trimming and J lost 4 bases, with 15 bases between them. Germline V gives CDR1 MNHNY, CDR2 SVGAGI (reference sequence). The CDR3 DNA reads TGTGCCAGCAGTTATGTTGGGGGCAGGGGCACTGAAGCTTTCTTT. As protein: CASSYVGGRGTEAFF.

V and J are TRBV3-1 (or the pseudogene TRBV3-2) and TRBJ2-1; tentative D call: TRBD2 (5 bases). The CDR3 runs to 11 residues. From germline, CDR1 is LGHDT and CDR2 YNNKEL (reference sequence). The V end lost 2 bases, the J end lost 9 bases, and 5 bases lay between the germline ends. The CDR3 loop is CASSQTSEQFF. The DNA of the CDR3 is TGTGCCAGCAGCCAAACTAGTGAGCAGTTCTTC.

The rearrangement uses TRBV12-3 or TRBV12-4 and TRBJ2-3, with 8 bases identical to TRBD1. The CDR3 extends over 13 amino acids. V lost 6 bases, J lost 1 base, and 0 bases stayed unmatched. CDR3 nucleotides: TGTGCCAGCAGGACAGGGGGCACAGATACGCAGTATTTT. The encoded protein is CASRTGGTDTQYF.

The chain combines TRBV28 with TRBJ1-6; perhaps TRBD1 as D (6 bases). The CDR3 has 15 residues. The V and J ends lost 6 bases and 6 bases respectively, with 15 bases between them. Germline V gene lookup returns CDR1 MDHEN and CDR2 SYDVKM. CDR3 sequence: CASSLLQGINSPLHF. Here the CDR3 DNA reads TGTGCCAGCAGCCTACTTCAGGGGATTAATTCACCCCTCCACTTT.

V is TRBV20-1 and J is TRBJ2-1; unclear D gene. Germline V CDR1 and CDR2: DFQATT, SNEGSKA (reference sequence). V lost 3 bases, J lost 5 bases, and 5 bases lay in between. The CDR3 is 11 residues long. The CDR3 DNA reads TGCAGTGCTAGCGGTAACAATGAGCAGTTCTTC. It yields the protein CSASGNNEQFF.

The chain uses TRBV28 and TRBJ2-1, with TRBD1 identical over 8 bases. Germline V lookup: CDR1 MDHEN, CDR2 SYDVKM. Trimming took 10 bases from V and 1 from J; bases not matched to a gene: 6. The CDR3 totals 14 residues. CDR3 sequence reads: CATLDRGSYNEQFF. As DNA, the CDR3 is TGTGCCACCCTAGACAGGGGTTCCTACAATGAGCAGTTCTTC.

The chain employs TRBV7-9 and TRBJ1-2; possible D gene TRBD1, 6 bases. CDR3 length equals 14 residues. Trimming pared 5 bases from V and 5 bases from J, leaving 15 bases between. Germline V gene sequence: CDR1 SEHNR, CDR2 FQNEAQ (reference sequence). CDR3 protein: CASSRSGAGYGYTF. Written as DNA, the CDR3 is TGTGCCAGCAGCCGCTCAGGGGCAGGGTATGGCTACACCTTC.

The chain recombines TRBV7-2 with TRBJ2-7; 7 bases map to TRBD1. Looked up from germline, CDR1 is SGHTA and CDR2 is FQGNSA. The ends lost 0 bases at V and 0 bases at J; junction bases unmatched: 5. The CDR3 is 16 amino acids. CDR3 DNA: TGTGCCAGCAGCTTAGCGACAGGGCTAAGCTCCTACGAGCAGTACTTC. This translates into CASSLATGLSSYEQYF.

V usage is TRBV7-3 and J usage is TRBJ2-3; D is perhaps TRBD2 (5 bases). Trimming cost V 4 bases and J 0 bases, with 26 bases left between them. The CDR3 sequence is 20 residues long. CDR1 and CDR2 from the germline V gene are SGHTA and FQGTGA. CDR3 coding DNA: TGTGCCAGCAGCTCACACCGCGGGCAGCTAGACCTCTATAGCACAGATACGCAGTATTTT. Translating gives CASSSHRGQLDLYSTDTQYF.

The chain links TRBV5-6 to TRBJ2-5, with 10 nucleotides matching TRBD1. This CDR3 comprises 13 residues. Looked up from germline, CDR1 is SGHDT and CDR2 is YYEEEE. With 6 bases clipped from V and 2 bases from J, the junction kept 1 base outside the gene matches. The CDR3: CASTDRGQETQYF. In DNA, the CDR3 is TGTGCCAGCACGGACAGGGGGCAAGAGACCCAGTACTTC.

This clone was detected only a few times. The chain uses TRBV9 and TRBJ2-7, with 7 bases that match TRBD2. With 0 bases clipped from V and 2 bases from J, the junction kept 5 bases outside the gene matches. The CDR3 covers 15 residues. CDR1 is SGDLS and CDR2 is YYNGEE in the germline V gene. The CDR3 DNA reads as TGTGCCAGCAGCGTAGTGGCGGGAGCCACCTACGAGCAGTACTTC. It codes for CASSVVAGATYEQYF. Looking up the rest from reference TRBV9 and TRBJ2-7 gives the full variable domain: DSGVTQTPKHLITATGQRVTLRCSPRSGDLSVYWYQQSLDQGLQFLIQYYNGEERAKGNILERFSAQQFPDLHSELNLSSLELGDSALYFCASSVVAGATYEQYFGPGTRLTVT.

The chain employs TRBV5-5 and TRBJ1-2, with a tentative D call TRBD1 (6 bases). The germline V gene has CDR1 SGHKS and CDR2 YYEKEE (reference sequence). Trimming cost V 5 bases and J 2 bases, with 16 bases left between them. This CDR3 has 15 residues. The CDR3 nucleotides are TGTGCCAGCAGTCACCTCCCAGGGGCGAACTATGGCTACACCTTC. Its translation: CASSHLPGANYGYTF.

This clone was observed a handful of times. The chain joins TRBV6-2 or TRBV6-3 to TRBJ1-2; D is perhaps TRBD1 (5 bases). CDR1 is MNHEY, CDR2 SVGEGT, per germline. The CDR3 contains 12 residues. Deletions cut 6 bases from V and 2 bases from J, with 7 bases between. The CDR3 region has the DNA TGTGCCAGCAGCCGACAGAACTATGGCTACACCTTC. Amino acids: CASSRQNYGYTF.

V usage is TRBV7-9 and J usage is TRBJ1-5; possible D gene TRBD1, 6 bases. Germline CDR1 and CDR2: SEHNR and FQNEAQ (reference sequence). This CDR3 is built from 16 residues. Trimming left V 1 base short and J 7 bases short, with 17 bases between. The CDR3 spells CASSLGIGQGSQPQHF. CDR3 sequence (DNA): TGTGCCAGCAGCTTAGGAATAGGGCAGGGGAGCCAGCCCCAGCATTTT.

Worth noting for this clone: A read error may account for a junction end that differs from germline. The V and J genes are TRBV6-5 and TRBJ1-2; TRBD1 matches at 7 bases. From germline, CDR1 is MNHEY and CDR2 SVGAGI. The CDR3 spans 12 residues. DNA of the CDR3: TGTGCCAGCAGTTACTCCGAGGGGACAGAAAGCTTC. Translated, it gives CASSYSEGTESF.

This clone was seen a few times. The chain recombines TRBV25-1 with TRBJ2-7, with D tentatively TRBD2 (5 bases). CDR3 length equals 15 residues. The V gene's germline CDR1 is MGHDK and CDR2 SYGVNS. V was shortened by 3 bases and J by 3 bases, with 15 bases between the two germline ends. DNA of the CDR3: TGTGCCAGCAGTGAGTCTGAGGGCTACTACTACGAGCAGTACTTC. Its protein is CASSESEGYYYEQYF.

J is TRBJ1-2 and V is TRBV9; 7 bases agree with TRBD1. In germline, CDR1 is SGDLS, CDR2 YYNGEE. This CDR3 has 15 amino acids. V shed 5 bases, J shed 1 base, and the junction held 8 bases outside the gene matches. The DNA for the CDR3 is TGTGCCAGCAGGAGAGCAGGGGGGATTAACTATGGCTACACCTTC. It codes for CASRRAGGINYGYTF.

V usage is TRBV5-6 and J usage is TRBJ2-5; D might be TRBD1 (6 bases). Trimming removed 0 bases from V and 1 base from J, with 7 bases in between. Germline V gene data show CDR1 as SGHDT and CDR2 as YYEEEE. The CDR3 extends over 14 amino acids. CDR3 residues: CASSLVDSQETQYF. In DNA, the CDR3 is TGTGCCAGCAGCTTGGTGGACAGCCAAGAGACCCAGTACTTC.

The gene calls are TRBV4-3 and TRBJ1-1, with D perhaps matching TRBD1 (5 bases). The germline gives CDR1 LGHNA, CDR2 YSLEER. The CDR3 is made up of 13 amino acids. The germline V and J ends were trimmed by 4 bases and 0 bases, with 6 bases remaining between them. This chain's CDR3 is CASSPTVNTEAFF. CDR3 sequence (DNA): TGCGCCAGCAGCCCGACAGTGAACACTGAAGCTTTCTTT.